This TCR beta chain was captured in a study of cytotoxic CD8 clonotypes in ibrutinib-treated CLL. Study as a whole: Of the patients, 11 were relapsed/refractory, 15 treatment-naive and about 17 IGHV unmutated. The study's findings and limits: Ibrutinib response saw clonality rise, and progression saw it return toward baseline.

Extraction of approximately 2 micrograms of genomic DNA from cryopreserved PBMCs supplied material for TCR beta libraries. Here immunoSEQ multiplex PCR was the method, and the copy in TCRdb shows in-frame clones only, minus some. This sample has around 330,000 clones, with 67% found just once. This clone was detected a few times. The antigen remains undetermined. This TCR was recovered from a human donor with chronic lymphocytic leukemia. This specimen consisted of PBMCs, obtained after 36 months of ibrutinib treatment.

DNA of the CDR3: TGCGCCAGCAGCCCCGAGGGGCTAGGTGAAAAACTGTTTTTT. Translation: CASSPEGLGEKLFF. The chain recombines TRBV4-1 with TRBJ1-4, with D maybe TRBD1 (5 bases). V dropped 4 bases and J dropped 7 bases, with 13 bases sitting between them. The CDR3 is 14 residues long. The germline V gene encodes CDR1 MGHRA and CDR2 YSYEKL.